These 29 T cell receptor beta chains share one sample of origin, sequenced in a study of CD8 T cells in Susac syndrome. The authors reverse transcribed about 0.45 to 1 ug RNA with random hexamers. TCRdb re-analysed the immunoSEQ multiplex PCR reads in MiXCR, keeping a single row per CDR3 protein. The sample gives 150,000 or so distinct CDR3 sequences, around 95% of which show up once; 0.13% to 0.15% is in the top ten. Source material: CD4+ T cells from PBMCs. These receptors were collected from a human donor with Susac syndrome.

V gene TRBV29-1 combines with J gene TRBJ1-5, with D maybe TRBD1 (5 bases). The ends were cut back, 2 bases at V and 4 bases at J, with 12 bases in the middle. Per the germline V gene, CDR1 is SQVTM and CDR2 is ANQGSEA. CDR3 length equals 14 residues. The CDR3 bases are TGCAGCGTTGAAATGGCAGGGAGAAATCAGCCCCAGCATTTT. The encoded protein is CSVEMAGRNQPQHF. The full variable domain, its missing parts supplied by reference TRBV29-1 and TRBJ1-5, is SAVISQKPSRDICQRGTSLTIQCQVDSQVTMMFWYRQQPGQSLTLIATANQGSEATYESGFVIDKFPISRPNLTFSTLTVSNMSPEDSSIYLCSVEMAGRNQPQHFGDGTRLSIL.

The chain combines TRBV20-1 with TRBJ1-5; TRBD1 might be the D (5 bases). The V gene's germline CDR1 is DFQATT and CDR2 SNEGSKA (reference sequence). V was shortened by 3 bases and J by 2 bases, with 11 bases between the two germline ends. The CDR3 extends over 14 amino acids. CDR3 loop: CSASGGSGNQPQHF. For the CDR3, the DNA is TGCAGTGCTAGTGGGGGGTCGGGCAATCAGCCCCAGCATTTT.

The V call is TRBV15, the J call TRBJ1-2; the D is unclear. The germline gives CDR1 LNHNV, CDR2 YYDKDF (reference sequence). The germline V and J ends were trimmed by 0 bases and 4 bases, with 6 bases remaining between them. The CDR3 is 13 amino acids. The chain's CDR3 is CATSRDQFYGYTF. CDR3 in DNA: TGTGCCACCAGCAGAGATCAGTTCTATGGCTACACCTTC.

CDR3 bases: TGTGCCAGCAGCTTGACTAGCGGGAGCAGGGAGACCCAGTACTTC. Translated: CASSLTSGSRETQYF. V and J are TRBV5-4 and TRBJ2-5; 11 bases align to TRBD2. The length of the CDR3 is 15 residues. The ends lost 1 base at V and 5 bases at J; junction bases unmatched: 4. Germline CDR1 is SGHNT and CDR2 is YYREEE (reference sequence).

This clonotype was found a few times. The chain is built from TRBV19 and TRBJ2-3, with TRBD1 as a possible D gene (6 bases). Germline V gives CDR1 LNHDA, CDR2 SQIVND (reference sequence). The CDR3 runs 14 residues. The germline V and J ends were trimmed by 6 bases and 0 bases, with 10 bases remaining between them. The CDR3 coding sequence is TGTGCCAGTAGCACAGGGTTAAGCACAGATACGCAGTATTTT. Its translation is CASSTGLSTDTQYF.

J is TRBJ1-5 and V is TRBV6-6; D not resolved. V was pared by 7 bases and J by 5 bases, with 6 bases between. CDR1 is MNHNY and CDR2 is SVGAGI in the germline V gene (reference sequence). This CDR3 is 11 amino acids long. The CDR3 reads CASKKYQPQHF. The CDR3, as DNA: TGTGCCAGCAAAAAGTATCAGCCCCAGCATTTT.

The chain joins TRBV6-5 to TRBJ2-7, with TRBD1 as a possible D gene (6 bases). The CDR3 totals 15 residues. V lost 2 bases and J lost 2, with 13 bases in between. The germline V gene has CDR1 MNHEY and CDR2 SVGAGI. The CDR3 DNA reads TGTGCCAGCAGTTACAGGGCAGGGGTCGCCTACGAGCAGTACTTC. Its translation: CASSYRAGVAYEQYF.

The chain has TRBV4-3 and TRBJ1-2; D gene unclear. Germline CDR1 reads LGHNA; CDR2 reads YSLEER. The CDR3 extends over 12 amino acids. V was pared by 0 bases and J by 8 bases, with 7 bases between. The DNA for the CDR3 is TGCGCCAGCAGCCAAGATGGTGGGGGCTACACCTTC. It is translated as CASSQDGGGYTF.

The chain carries TRBV30 and TRBJ1-2; 9 bases match TRBD1. This CDR3 has 12 residues. The ends lost 3 bases at V and 5 bases at J; junction bases unmatched: 1. Looked up from germline, CDR1 is GTSNPN and CDR2 is SVGIG (reference sequence). CDR3 in amino acids: CAWRTGGYGYTF. In DNA, the CDR3 is TGTGCCTGGAGGACAGGGGGGTATGGCTACACCTTC.

CDR3: CASSQDLARATDTQYF. In DNA, the CDR3 is TGCGCCAGCAGCCAAGACCTAGCGAGGGCCACAGATACGCAGTATTTT. J is TRBJ2-3 and V is TRBV4-3; tentatively, D is TRBD2 (6 bases). The germline CDR1 and CDR2 sequences are LGHNA and YSLEER. Trimming removed 0 bases at V and 2 bases at J, with 12 bases between. The length of the CDR3 is 16 residues.

This clonotype was seen only once. CDR3 DNA: TGTGCCAGCAGTGTCAAAAACGAGCAGTACTTC. It yields the protein CASSVKNEQYF. V gene TRBV2 combines with J gene TRBJ2-7; no reliable D call. The CDR3 is 11 amino acids. Trimming stripped 4 bases from V and 5 bases from J, with 6 bases between. The germline gives CDR1 SNHLY, CDR2 FYNNEI.

This chain's CDR3 is CASSWGLASYEQYF. In nucleotides, the CDR3 is TGTGCCAGCAGCTGGGGACTAGCCTCCTACGAGCAGTACTTC. The gene calls are TRBV5-4 and TRBJ2-7; TRBD2 aligns across 9 bases. The J segment lost 0 bases and the V segment lost 3 bases, leaving 1 base of the junction unmatched. From germline, CDR1 is SGHNT and CDR2 YYREEE (reference sequence). The CDR3 loop spans 14 amino acids. Looking up the rest from reference TRBV5-4 and TRBJ2-7 gives the full variable domain: ETGVTQSPTHLIKTRGQQVTLRCSSQSGHNTVSWYQQALGQGPQFIFQYYREEENGRGNFPPRFSGLQFPNYSSELNVNALELDDSALYLCASSWGLASYEQYFGPGTRLTVT.

The chain couples TRBV4-2 to TRBJ1-3; perhaps TRBD1 as D (5 bases). The CDR3 has 16 amino acids. V shed 2 bases and J shed 0 bases, with 11 bases lying between them. CDR1 is LGHNA and CDR2 is YNFKEQ in the germline V gene. The CDR3 bases are TGTGCCAGCAGCCAAACGGGAAGGGGCTCTGGAAACACCATATATTTT. It encodes CASSQTGRGSGNTIYF.

In DNA, the CDR3 is TGCAGTGCTAGAGATCTGAAAGGGGCGGAAAAACTGTTTTTT. It encodes CSARDLKGAEKLFF. J is TRBJ1-4 and V is TRBV20-1; a weak D match, TRBD1 (5 bases). Germline V gene lookup returns CDR1 DFQATT and CDR2 SNEGSKA (reference sequence). V was clipped by 0 bases and J by 8 bases, with 13 bases between them. The CDR3 is 14 residues long.

The V call is TRBV5-1, the J call TRBJ2-7; 9 bases are shared with TRBD1. The CDR3 is made up of 15 amino acids. Germline V lookup: CDR1 SGHRS, CDR2 YFSETQ. Trimming at V came to 7 bases and at J to 2 bases, leaving 10 bases not matched to a gene. The CDR3 loop reads CASQQGGTGPYEQYF. CDR3 coding DNA: TGCGCCAGCCAGCAGGGGGGGACAGGGCCCTACGAGCAGTACTTC.

The V call is TRBV19, the J call TRBJ1-5; TRBD1 might be the D (5 bases). This CDR3 contains 13 residues. V shed 7 bases and J shed 7 bases, with 14 bases lying between them. Germline assignment: CDR1 LNHDA and CDR2 SQIVND (reference sequence). The CDR3 DNA sequence: TGTGCCAGTATGAGCAGGGAAGGACAGCCCCAGCATTTT. Amino acid sequence: CASMSREGQPQHF.

The V gene is TRBV20-1, the J gene TRBJ1-2; 8 nucleotides align to TRBD1. This CDR3 comprises 15 residues. The V segment lost 6 bases and the J segment 0 bases; nucleotides outside the gene matches: 9. Germline-derived CDR1 and CDR2 are DFQATT and SNEGSKA (reference sequence). The CDR3 sequence is CSAWDRNPSNYGYTF. As DNA, the CDR3 is TGCAGTGCGTGGGACAGGAACCCTTCTAACTATGGCTACACCTTC.

This clonotype appeared a single time. V is TRBV23-1 and J is TRBJ1-4; D is unresolved. TRBV23-1 is treated as an ORF (open reading frame) with a function not yet certain. This CDR3 is built from 14 residues. V lost 10 bases, J lost 7 bases, and 19 bases lay in between. The CDR3 loop reads CAKICGNRGEKLFF. In nucleotides, the CDR3 is TGCGCCAAAATCTGCGGGAATCGTGGTGAAAAACTGTTTTTT.

The V call is TRBV23-1, the J call TRBJ1-5; D is perhaps TRBD1 (6 bases). TRBV23-1 is an ORF, and what it does is uncertain. CDR3 length: 19 amino acids. Trimming stripped 7 bases from V and 4 bases from J, with 29 bases between. The CDR3 nucleotides read TGCGCCAGCACCCCAGGAGGGGAGTTCGGGGAGGGGGTAAATCAGCCCCAGCATTTT. This encodes CASTPGGEFGEGVNQPQHF.

The rearrangement uses TRBV15 and TRBJ2-1; D remains unclear. The CDR3 runs 15 residues. V gave up 0 bases and J gave up 7 bases, with 13 bases separating them. Germline V lookup: CDR1 LNHNV, CDR2 YYDKDF (reference sequence). The CDR3 reads CATSREIGLGNEQFF. The CDR3 coding sequence is TGTGCCACCAGCAGAGAGATCGGTTTGGGAAATGAGCAGTTCTTC.

The rearrangement uses TRBV5-1 and TRBJ1-2, with no clear D. V was cut by 1 base and J by 0 bases, with 7 bases left in between. This CDR3 is built from 14 residues. Germline values: CDR1 SGHRS, CDR2 YFSETQ. CDR3 coding DNA: TGCGCCAGCAGCTTGCTAGGGACTAACTATGGCTACACCTTC. Amino acid sequence: CASSLLGTNYGYTF.

The gene calls are TRBV12-3 or TRBV12-4 and TRBJ2-7; TRBD1 is a possible D gene (6 bases). V was cut by 3 bases and J by 7 bases, with 13 bases left in between. This CDR3 region has 13 residues. The CDR3 nucleotides are TGTGCCAGCAGTTTGGGGGACAACTTAGAGCAGTACTTC. Its translation: CASSLGDNLEQYF.

The chain couples TRBV20-1 to TRBJ2-5, with a weak D call TRBD2 (6 bases). Germline V gives CDR1 DFQATT, CDR2 SNEGSKA (reference sequence). V gave up 3 bases and J gave up 0 bases, with 14 bases separating them. The CDR3 consists of 15 residues. As DNA, the CDR3 is TGCAGTGCTAGCGGGCGGGAACCGTACCAAGAGACCCAGTACTTC. Amino acid sequence: CSASGREPYQETQYF.

This rearrangement joins TRBV20-1 to TRBJ1-2, with no clear D. This CDR3 contains 13 residues. Germline CDR1 reads DFQATT; CDR2 reads SNEGSKA (reference sequence). The V end lost 1 base, the J end lost 3 bases, and 9 bases lay between the germline ends. The CDR3 spells CSARVAGYYGYTF. DNA of the CDR3: TGCAGTGCTAGAGTAGCAGGCTACTATGGCTACACCTTC.

This chain connects TRBV4-3 to TRBJ2-1; 7 nucleotides agree with TRBD1. The CDR3 is 15 residues long. In germline, CDR1 is LGHNA, CDR2 YSLEER. V gave up 1 base and J gave up 6 bases; unmatched junction bases: 6. The CDR3 loop reads CASSQVRGRSNEQFF. Here the CDR3 DNA reads TGCGCCAGCAGCCAAGTTAGGGGGCGGAGCAATGAGCAGTTCTTC.

V and J are TRBV7-9 and TRBJ2-7; D is unresolved. With 3 bases removed from V and 3 bases from J, the gap between germline ends came to 12 bases. This CDR3 is built from 14 residues. Looked up from germline, CDR1 is SEHNR and CDR2 is FQNEAQ (reference sequence). The CDR3 region has the DNA TGTGCCAGCAGCTTTCCAAAGACGTTCTACGAGCAGTACTTC. It codes for CASSFPKTFYEQYF.

The chain couples TRBV21-1 to TRBJ1-2; the table calls TRBD1, which could not be checked here. TRBV21-1 is described as a pseudogene. The CDR3 runs 18 residues. The chain's CDR3 is CASSKVGTGGETNYGYTF. CDR3 DNA: TGTGCCAGCAGCAAAGTAGGGACAGGGGGCGAGACTAACTATGGCTACACCTTC.

This clonotype was observed once. The chain couples TRBV28 to TRBJ2-7, with 8 bases lining up with TRBD1. The CDR3 sequence is 14 residues long. Trimming removed 4 bases from V and 4 bases from J; junction bases left unmatched: 6. CDR1 and CDR2 (germline): MDHEN, SYDVKM. The CDR3 region is CASSWGQVRYEQYF. The CDR3 DNA is TGTGCCAGCAGTTGGGGACAGGTCCGTTACGAGCAGTACTTC.

The V call is TRBV21-1, the J call TRBJ2-7; TRBD1 is taken as the D call from the table, unchecked against the DNA. TRBV21-1 constitutes a pseudogene. The CDR3 covers 12 residues. The CDR3 loop is CAIEGEFYEQYF. In DNA form, the CDR3 reads TGTGCCATCGAGGGGGAATTCTACGAGCAGTACTTC.